The 19 T cell receptor beta chains below were found in one sample sequenced in a study of vaccination and CD4 T cells after COVID-19. The Oncomine TCR Beta short-read assay sequenced DNA from cultured CD4+ T cells. TCRdb ran MiXCR on the PCR reads and lists one entry per CDR3 protein. The table records 4,000 or so distinct CDR3 sequences, approximately 19% of them present only once. Treatment indicated: roughly nine-day PBMC culture with coronavirus spike peptide pools or control peptides (ViraFEST assay). For these TCRs, the target antigens are not known. The specimen was CD4+ T cells from blood, cultured in vitro. These receptors were obtained from a human donor who had recovered from COVID-19.

By sample fraction, this clonotype is medium-sized. The rearrangement joins TRBV28 to TRBJ2-7; D may correspond to TRBD1 or TRBD2 (6 bases each). There are 16 residues in the CDR3. V lost 5 bases, J lost 3 bases, and 20 bases lay in between. CDR1 and CDR2 (germline): MDHEN, SYDVKM. The CDR3 bases are TGTGCCAGCAGTAACTGGGGGGCAGGGGACGGCTACGAGCAGTACTTC. This codes for CASSNWGAGDGYEQYF.

By share, this clonotype counts as medium-sized. The genes are TRBV6-1 and TRBJ1-6; 9 bases map to TRBD1. The CDR3 is 14 residues long. Trimming at V came to 6 bases and at J to 6 bases, leaving 3 bases not matched to a gene. Looked up from germline, CDR1 is MNHNS and CDR2 is SASEGT. The chain's CDR3 is CASRGQGGNSPLHF. Written as DNA, the CDR3 is TGTGCCAGCAGGGGACAGGGCGGTAATTCACCCCTCCACTTT.

The chain is built from TRBV7-2 and TRBJ2-7; no clear D. In germline, CDR1 is SGHTA, CDR2 FQGNSA. The CDR3 extends over 12 amino acids. V lost 5 bases and J lost 0, with 5 bases in between. The CDR3 spells CASSLSSYEQYF. The CDR3 DNA reads as TGTGCCAGCAGCCTCAGCTCCTACGAGCAGTACTTC.

There are a few counts of this clonotype. The chain links TRBV6-1 to TRBJ1-1; 8 positions agree with TRBD1. V was clipped by 7 bases and J by 1 base; unmatched bases: 11. There are 16 residues in the CDR3. Looked up from germline, CDR1 is MNHNS and CDR2 is SASEGT. In DNA form, the CDR3 reads TGTGCCAGCACCACTACAGGGGGTATAAGGAACACTGAAGCTTTCTTT. Translating it yields CASTTTGGIRNTEAFF.

The genes are TRBV5-1 and TRBJ2-3, with 7 bases identical to TRBD1. The CDR3 is 14 residues long. CDR1 is SGHRS, CDR2 YFSETQ, per germline. V shed 4 bases and J 9 bases; nucleotides not matched to a gene: 11. The CDR3 sequence: CASSPDQVGGTQYF. CDR3 bases: TGCGCCAGCAGCCCCGACCAAGTAGGGGGCACGCAGTATTTT. The full variable domain, in which reference TRBV5-1 and TRBJ2-3 provide the parts outside the CDR3, is KAGVTQTPRYLIKTRGQQVTLSCSPISGHRSVSWYQQTPGQGLQFLFEYFSETQRNKGNFPGRFSGRQFSNSRSEMNVSTLELGDSALYLCASSPDQVGGTQYFGPGTRLTVL.

The chain combines TRBV29-1 with TRBJ2-3, with 8 bases that match TRBD2. Trimming took 3 bases from V and 5 from J; bases not matched to a gene: 10. The CDR3 spans 15 residues. Per germline, CDR1 SQVTM and CDR2 ANQGSEA. CDR3 nucleotides: TGCAGCGTTGAGGGGGAGCGGGGGCCGGGAGATACGCAGTATTTT. Translated, it gives CSVEGERGPGDTQYF.

This clonotype has a handful of counts. This rearrangement joins TRBV12-3 or TRBV12-4 to TRBJ2-7; no definite D call. V lost 2 bases, J lost 5 bases, and 7 bases lay in between. The CDR3 sequence is 12 residues long. The CDR3 coding sequence is TGTGCCAGCAGTTTAACTTCAAACGAGCAGTACTTC. Translation gives CASSLTSNEQYF.

The chain has TRBV6-1 and TRBJ2-3; TRBD2 is a possible D gene (5 bases). This CDR3 contains 13 residues. V was pared by 6 bases and J by 5 bases, with 12 bases between. Germline V gene sequence: CDR1 MNHNS, CDR2 SASEGT. The CDR3 DNA reads as TGTGCCAGCAGACTTGGACTCGTAGATACGCAGTATTTT. Protein: CASRLGLVDTQYF.

The genes are TRBV7-9 and TRBJ1-6; no reliable D call. The CDR3 consists of 15 residues. Germline CDR1 SEHNR, CDR2 FQNEAQ (reference sequence). V lost 6 bases to trimming and J lost 0 bases, with 9 bases between them. The CDR3 sequence is CASRPAGSYNSPLHF. As DNA, the CDR3 is TGTGCCAGCAGGCCCGCAGGCTCCTATAATTCACCCCTCCACTTT.

This clonotype has a handful of counts. The chain employs TRBV19 and TRBJ1-5; D not resolved. This CDR3 comprises 13 residues. Deletions cut 3 bases from V and 6 bases from J, with 9 bases between. Germline lookup yields CDR1 LNHDA and CDR2 SQIVND (reference sequence). CDR3 in amino acids: CASSMFGSQPQHF. CDR3 coding DNA: TGTGCCAGTAGTATGTTTGGGAGTCAGCCCCAGCATTTT.

This chain connects TRBV3-1 to TRBJ2-2, with 8 bases lining up with TRBD2. The CDR3 sequence is 15 residues long. Germline CDR1 and CDR2: LGHDT and YNNKEL (reference sequence). Trimming at V came to 4 bases and at J to 5 bases, leaving 6 bases not matched to a gene. CDR3 sequence reads: CASSLGGARTGELFF. CDR3 bases: TGTGCCAGCAGCCTCGGGGGGGCTAGGACCGGGGAGCTGTTTTTT.

The chain uses TRBV20-1 and TRBJ1-3; perhaps TRBD1 as D (5 bases). Germline V gene sequence: CDR1 DFQATT, CDR2 SNEGSKA (reference sequence). The CDR3 is 13 amino acids. V lost 6 bases and J lost 0, with 9 bases in between. The CDR3 reads CSARGPSGNTIYF. CDR3 sequence (DNA): TGCAGTGCGAGGGGCCCCTCTGGAAACACCATATATTTT.

The J gene is TRBJ2-2, the V gene TRBV6-5; TRBD1 aligns across 9 bases. The germline gives CDR1 MNHEY, CDR2 SVGAGI. The J segment lost 3 bases and the V segment lost 1 base, leaving 6 bases of the junction unmatched. There are 17 residues in the CDR3. The CDR3 region has the DNA TGTGCCAGCAGTTACTTTCCGGACAGGGGAGACACCGGGGAGCTGTTTTTT. It is translated as CASSYFPDRGDTGELFF.

Here the CDR3 reads CSATGTSGGAGTDTQYF. In nucleotides, the CDR3 is TGCAGTGCTACGGGGACTAGCGGGGGGGCCGGCACAGATACGCAGTATTTT. The chain couples TRBV20-1 to TRBJ2-3, with TRBD2 matching 16 bases. V trimming: 4 bases; J trimming: 1 base; junction bases outside the gene matches: 5. Germline V CDR1 and CDR2: DFQATT, SNEGSKA (reference sequence). The CDR3 contains 17 residues.

This clonotype was recorded a few times. The chain carries TRBV2 and TRBJ2-5, with 10 bases fitting TRBD1. Trimming at V came to 6 bases and at J to 5 bases, leaving 3 bases not matched to a gene. Germline CDR1 is SNHLY and CDR2 is FYNNEI. This CDR3 contains 13 residues. CDR3 nucleotides: TGTGCCAGCAGGGACAGGGGGGGTGAGACCCAGTACTTC. It codes for CASRDRGGETQYF.

V gene TRBV2 combines with J gene TRBJ2-5, with 8 bases that match TRBD1. Looked up from germline, CDR1 is SNHLY and CDR2 is FYNNEI. With 7 bases clipped from V and 6 bases from J, the junction kept 7 bases outside the gene matches. The CDR3 is 13 residues long. The CDR3: CASNSQGGKTQYF. In DNA form, the CDR3 reads TGTGCCAGCAATTCACAGGGGGGAAAGACCCAGTACTTC.

By share of the sample, this clonotype is medium-sized. V usage is TRBV19 and J usage is TRBJ2-2; 12 bases agree with TRBD2. CDR3 size: 16 residues. Looked up from germline, CDR1 is LNHDA and CDR2 is SQIVND (reference sequence). Losses at the gene ends were 4 bases for V and 4 bases for J; bases not matched to a gene: 4. CDR3 nucleotides: TGTGCCAGTAGTAGTCTAGCGGGGGGGCGCACCGGGGAGCTGTTTTTT. Its protein is CASSSLAGGRTGELFF.

This clonotype was detected only a few times. This chain uses TRBV7-6 with TRBJ2-7; perhaps TRBD1 as D (6 bases). The V gene's germline CDR1 is SGHVS and CDR2 FNYEAQ. With 5 bases removed from V and 0 bases from J, the gap between germline ends came to 8 bases. This CDR3 has 13 residues. CDR3 in amino acids: CASSPDSSYEQYF. The CDR3 nucleotides read TGTGCCAGCAGCCCGGACAGCTCCTACGAGCAGTACTTC.

This clonotype was seen a few times. The chain links TRBV19 to TRBJ2-7, with D perhaps TRBD1 or TRBD2 (5 bases each). The germline V and J ends were trimmed by 4 bases and 3 bases, with 7 bases remaining between them. The CDR3 extends over 12 amino acids. Germline CDR1 LNHDA, CDR2 SQIVND (reference sequence). In nucleotides, the CDR3 is TGTGCCAGTAGTAGGGACCTCTACGAGCAGTACTTC. It codes for CASSRDLYEQYF.